The rows below give T cell receptor beta chains drawn from one sample of a study of cytomegalovirus exposure and HLA in healthy donors. The repertoire was sequenced with immunoSEQ multiplex PCR; TCRdb's copy has only in-frame clones and lacks some. The sample contains 90,000 to 110,000 clones, over 75% of which appear only once. Sequenced sample: PBMCs. The receptors were sampled from a man aged 25 to 40 in good health and CMV-seropositive. Each CDR3 is given with its conserved first and last residue. Fields, in order: J gene, D gene, V gene, clone size, CDR3 DNA, CDR3 protein. The D gene is left open where the match is weak. Not every row has a clone size; where given, it reads once, few, many or a size class.

j_gene: TRBJ1-2; d_gene: TRBD1; v_gene: TRBV7-9; abundance: .; CDR3nt: TGTGCCAGCAGCCCGGACAGGGTCAGCGGCTACACCTTC; CDR3aa: CASSPDRVSGYTF
j_gene: TRBJ1-2; d_gene: .; v_gene: TRBV15; abundance: .; CDR3nt: TGTGCCACCAGCAGAGGACAGGCAACTTATGGCTACACCTTC; CDR3aa: CATSRGQATYGYTF
j_gene: TRBJ1-2; d_gene: .; v_gene: TRBV18; abundance: .; CDR3nt: TGTGCCAGCTCACCACTAGGACAGCACCCTCCCTATGGCTACACCTTC; CDR3aa: CASSPLGQHPPYGYTF
j_gene: TRBJ1-1; d_gene: TRBD1; v_gene: TRBV6-1; abundance: once; CDR3nt: TGTGCCAGCAGTGTACAGGGGGTCGAAACTGAAGCTTTCTTT; CDR3aa: CASSVQGVETEAFF
j_gene: TRBJ2-1; d_gene: .; v_gene: TRBV11-2; abundance: .; CDR3nt: TGTGCCAGCAGCTTAGACTCCTCCTACAATGAGCAGTTCTTC; CDR3aa: CASSLDSSYNEQFF
j_gene: TRBJ2-7; d_gene: .; v_gene: TRBV6-1; abundance: .; CDR3nt: TGTGCCAGCACCCGACAGGAAACTTACGAGCAGTACTTC; CDR3aa: CASTRQETYEQYF
j_gene: TRBJ2-1; d_gene: .; v_gene: TRBV5-1; abundance: .; CDR3nt: TGCGCCAGCAGCTTGGAGGGGGAAATATACAATGAGCAGTTCTTC; CDR3aa: CASSLEGEIYNEQFF
j_gene: TRBJ1-1; d_gene: TRBD1; v_gene: TRBV10-3; abundance: .; CDR3nt: TGTGCCATCAGCTTGGACAGGGTCGGCACTGAAGCTTTCTTT; CDR3aa: CAISLDRVGTEAFF
j_gene: TRBJ1-1; d_gene: .; v_gene: TRBV19; abundance: once; CDR3nt: TGTGCCAGTAGTATAGATTGGGGAGGTGAAGCTTTCTTT; CDR3aa: CASSIDWGGEAFF
j_gene: TRBJ2-7; d_gene: .; v_gene: TRBV5-6; abundance: .; CDR3nt: TGTGCCAGCAGCTTATGGACAGCCGAGCAGTACTTC; CDR3aa: CASSLWTAEQYF
j_gene: TRBJ1-4; d_gene: TRBD1; v_gene: TRBV5-4; abundance: .; CDR3nt: TGTGCCAGCAGCTTGGATGGGACAGGGGTTGTTAATGAAAAACTGTTTTTT; CDR3aa: CASSLDGTGVVNEKLFF
j_gene: TRBJ2-3; d_gene: .; v_gene: TRBV7-2; abundance: .; CDR3nt: TGTGCCAGCAGCCCCCGCGGCGGGTCGGGGTATACGCAGTATTTT; CDR3aa: CASSPRGGSGYTQYF
j_gene: TRBJ2-4; d_gene: .; v_gene: TRBV2; abundance: .; CDR3nt: TGTGCCAGCAGCGGACAGGGAGGGTCCAAAAACATTCAGTACTTC; CDR3aa: CASSGQGGSKNIQYF
j_gene: TRBJ2-5; d_gene: TRBD2; v_gene: TRBV6-5; abundance: .; CDR3nt: TGTGCCAGCAGTACCACTAGCGGGGGGCCCGGGACCCAGTACTTC; CDR3aa: CASSTTSGGPGTQYF
j_gene: TRBJ2-5; d_gene: TRBD1; v_gene: TRBV6-1; abundance: .; CDR3nt: TGTGCCAGCAAGTGGGGACAGTCTAAAGAGACCCAGTACTTC; CDR3aa: CASKWGQSKETQYF
j_gene: TRBJ2-7; d_gene: .; v_gene: TRBV5-1; abundance: .; CDR3nt: TGCGCCAGCAGCACCCGGACAGATTCCTACGAGCAGTACTTC; CDR3aa: CASSTRTDSYEQYF
j_gene: TRBJ2-3; d_gene: TRBD2; v_gene: TRBV27; abundance: few; CDR3nt: TGTGCCAGCGGAGCGGGGGGGCCCACAGATACGCAGTATTTT; CDR3aa: CASGAGGPTDTQYF
j_gene: TRBJ2-5; d_gene: .; v_gene: TRBV29-1; abundance: few; CDR3nt: TGCAGCGTTGAGGCAGGGGATTTAGAGACCCAGTACTTC; CDR3aa: CSVEAGDLETQYF
j_gene: TRBJ1-2; d_gene: TRBD1; v_gene: TRBV4-2; abundance: .; CDR3nt: TGTGCCAGCAGCCAAGAACTGGGACAGCCTTATGGCTACACCTTC; CDR3aa: CASSQELGQPYGYTF
j_gene: TRBJ1-5; d_gene: .; v_gene: TRBV7-2; abundance: .; CDR3nt: TGTGCCAGCAGCTTAGACAGCGGTAGCAATCAGCCCCAGCATTTT; CDR3aa: CASSLDSGSNQPQHF
j_gene: TRBJ2-2; d_gene: TRBD2; v_gene: TRBV2; abundance: .; CDR3nt: TGTGCCAGCATAGGGACTAGCTTTTCTAAAGCCGGGGAGCTGTTTTTT; CDR3aa: CASIGTSFSKAGELFF
j_gene: TRBJ1-4; d_gene: .; v_gene: TRBV6-5; abundance: once; CDR3nt: TGTGCCAGCAGTGCCCTTGCTGAGGGTGAAAAACTGTTTTTT; CDR3aa: CASSALAEGEKLFF